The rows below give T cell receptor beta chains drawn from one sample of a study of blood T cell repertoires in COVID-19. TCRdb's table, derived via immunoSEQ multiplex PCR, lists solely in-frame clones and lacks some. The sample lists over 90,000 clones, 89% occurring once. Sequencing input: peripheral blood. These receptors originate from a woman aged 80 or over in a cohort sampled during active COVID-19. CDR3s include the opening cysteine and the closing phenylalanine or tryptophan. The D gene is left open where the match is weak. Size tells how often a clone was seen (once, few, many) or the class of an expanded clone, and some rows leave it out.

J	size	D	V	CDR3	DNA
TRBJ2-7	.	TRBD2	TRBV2	CASSLQSGRATYEQYF	TGTGCCAGCAGTCTCCAGAGCGGGAGGGCAACCTACGAGCAGTACTTC
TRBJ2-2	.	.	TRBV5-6	CASSLEQTNTGELFF	TGTGCCAGCAGCTTGGAACAGACGAACACCGGGGAGCTGTTTTTT
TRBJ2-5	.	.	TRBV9	CASSGGRRETQYF	TGTGCCAGCAGCGGGGGGCGCAGGGAGACCCAGTACTTC
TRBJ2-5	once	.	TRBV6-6	CASSPTSRGQETQYF	TGTGCCAGCAGTCCAACCAGTCGGGGGCAAGAGACCCAGTACTTC
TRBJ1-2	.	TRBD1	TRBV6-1	CASRRNQGDYGYTF	TGTGCCAGCAGGCGTAACCAGGGGGACTATGGCTACACCTTC
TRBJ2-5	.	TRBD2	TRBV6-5	CASSYGSGRETQYF	TGTGCCAGCAGTTATGGTAGCGGGAGAGAGACCCAGTACTTC
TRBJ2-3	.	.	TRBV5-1	CASSRERGTDTQYF	TGCGCCAGCAGCAGGGAAAGGGGAACAGATACGCAGTATTTT
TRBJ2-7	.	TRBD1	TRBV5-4	CASSPTGVREQYF	TGTGCCAGCAGCCCGACAGGGGTCCGCGAGCAGTACTTC
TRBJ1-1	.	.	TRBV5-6	CASSLASANTEAFF	TGTGCCAGCAGCTTGGCCAGCGCGAACACTGAAGCTTTCTTT
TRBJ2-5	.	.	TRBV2	CASSSSGSPAGTQYF	TGTGCCAGCAGTTCCTCCGGGTCCCCCGCGGGGACCCAGTACTTC
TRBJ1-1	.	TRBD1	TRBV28	CASSSGQVPEAFF	TGTGCCAGCAGTTCGGGACAGGTGCCTGAAGCTTTCTTT
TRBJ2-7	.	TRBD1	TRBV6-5	CASRSLGQTLHEQYF	TGTGCCAGCAGAAGCCTGGGACAGACTCTACACGAGCAGTACTTC
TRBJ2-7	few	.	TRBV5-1	CASSLGVSAYEQYF	TGCGCCAGCAGCTTGGGTGTCAGTGCCTACGAGCAGTACTTC
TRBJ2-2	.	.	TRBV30	CAWSPRYTGELFF	TGTGCCTGGAGTCCCAGGTACACCGGGGAGCTGTTTTTT
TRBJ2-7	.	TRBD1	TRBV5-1	CASSSSGTAKSEQYF	TGCGCCAGCAGCTCCTCCGGGACAGCTAAGTCCGAGCAGTACTTC
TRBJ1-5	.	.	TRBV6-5	CASRTNQPQHF	TGTGCCAGCAGGACAAATCAGCCCCAGCATTTT
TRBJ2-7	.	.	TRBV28	CASSLPRNLDRYLDSYEQYF	TGTGCCAGCAGTTTACCTCGCAACCTCGACAGATACCTGGACTCCTACGAGCAGTACTTC